This TCR beta chain was obtained from a study of CD8 T cells in Susac syndrome. This CDR3 has 13 amino acids. V shed 5 bases and J shed 1 base, with 8 bases lying between them. Germline V gives CDR1 SEHNR, CDR2 FQNEAQ (reference sequence). Blood CD8+ and CD4+ T cells underwent high-throughput TCR beta sequencing. Healthy donors constituted the controls, which were matched for age and sex. TEMRA cells were FACS-enriched, with CD8+ and CD4+ T cells isolated negatively. Reverse transcription of about 0.5 to 1 ug RNA was carried out with random hexamers. The TCR beta CDR3 was amplified by immunoSEQ multiplex PCR across 54 Vbeta, 13 Jbeta. Each CDR3 protein gets one entry after TCRdb re-called the immunoSEQ multiplex PCR reads with MiXCR. Counted here are tens of thousands of distinct CDR3 sequences, about 93% occurring once; the ten biggest clones make up about 0.3%.

The chain carries TRBV7-9 and TRBJ2-5, with TRBD1 as a possible D gene (6 bases). The sequencing input was CD8+ T cells from PBMCs. The receptor's source is a human donor in good health. The CDR3 region is CASSVRGQETQYF. The CDR3 region has the DNA TGTGCCAGCAGCGTCAGGGGCCAAGAGACCCAGTACTTC. The variable domain in full, completed from reference TRBV7-9 and TRBJ2-5, reads DTGVSQNPRHKITKRGQNVTFRCDPISEHNRLYWYRQTLGQGPEFLTYFQNEAQLEKSRLLSDRFSAERPKGSFSTLEIQRTEQGDSAMYLCASSVRGQETQYFGPGTRLLVL.